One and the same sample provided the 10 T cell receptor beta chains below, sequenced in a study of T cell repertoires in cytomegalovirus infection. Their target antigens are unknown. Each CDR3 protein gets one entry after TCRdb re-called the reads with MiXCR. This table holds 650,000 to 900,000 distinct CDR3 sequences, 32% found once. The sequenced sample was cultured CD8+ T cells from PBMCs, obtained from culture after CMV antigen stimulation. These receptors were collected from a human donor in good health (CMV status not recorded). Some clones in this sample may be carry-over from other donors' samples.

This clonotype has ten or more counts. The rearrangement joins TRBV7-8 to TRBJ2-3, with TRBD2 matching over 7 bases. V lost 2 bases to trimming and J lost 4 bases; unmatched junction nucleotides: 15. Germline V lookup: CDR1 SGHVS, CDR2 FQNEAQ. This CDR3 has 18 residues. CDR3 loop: CASSLYPPREGWSDTQYF. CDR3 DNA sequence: TGTGCCAGCAGCTTATACCCCCCCAGGGAGGGGTGGTCAGATACGCAGTATTTT.

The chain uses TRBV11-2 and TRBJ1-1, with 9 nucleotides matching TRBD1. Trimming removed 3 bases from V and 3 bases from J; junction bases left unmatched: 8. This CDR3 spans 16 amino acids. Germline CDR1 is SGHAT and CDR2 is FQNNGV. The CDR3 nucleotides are TGTGCCAGCAGCTTCCTGACAGGGGGGTTTTACACTGAAGCTTTCTTT. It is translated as CASSFLTGGFYTEAFF.

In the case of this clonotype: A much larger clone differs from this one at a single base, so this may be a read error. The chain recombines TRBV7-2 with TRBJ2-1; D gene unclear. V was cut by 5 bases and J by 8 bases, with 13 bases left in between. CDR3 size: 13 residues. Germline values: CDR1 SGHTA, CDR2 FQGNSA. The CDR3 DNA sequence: TGTGCCAGCAGCACCCAAATTTGCGATGAGCAGTTCTTC. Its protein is CASSTQICDEQFF.

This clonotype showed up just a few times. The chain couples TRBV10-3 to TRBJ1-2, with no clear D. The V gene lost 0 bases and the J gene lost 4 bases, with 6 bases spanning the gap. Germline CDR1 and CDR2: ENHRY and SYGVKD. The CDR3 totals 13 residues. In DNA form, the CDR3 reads TGTGCCATCAGTGAGTCCAACCTCTATGGCTACACCTTC. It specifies CAISESNLYGYTF.

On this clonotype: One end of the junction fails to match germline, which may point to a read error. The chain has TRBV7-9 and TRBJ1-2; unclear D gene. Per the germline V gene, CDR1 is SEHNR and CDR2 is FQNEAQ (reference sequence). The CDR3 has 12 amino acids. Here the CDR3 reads CASSLEWQLTPF. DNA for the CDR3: TGTGCCAGCAGCTTAGAGTGGCAGCTGACACCCTTC.

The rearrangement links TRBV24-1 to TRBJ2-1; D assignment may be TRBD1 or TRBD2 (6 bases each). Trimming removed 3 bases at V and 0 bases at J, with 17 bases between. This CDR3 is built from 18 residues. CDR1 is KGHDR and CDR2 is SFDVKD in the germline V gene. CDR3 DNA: TGTGCCACCAGTGATGTCACCGGGGGACACCTCTCCTACAATGAGCAGTTCTTC. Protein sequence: CATSDVTGGHLSYNEQFF.

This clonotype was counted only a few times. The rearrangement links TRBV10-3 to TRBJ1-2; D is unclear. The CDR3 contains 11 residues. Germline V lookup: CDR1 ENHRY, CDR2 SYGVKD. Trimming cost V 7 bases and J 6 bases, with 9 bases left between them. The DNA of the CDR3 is TGTGCCATCACAGGAGACAATGGCTACACCTTC. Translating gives CAITGDNGYTF.

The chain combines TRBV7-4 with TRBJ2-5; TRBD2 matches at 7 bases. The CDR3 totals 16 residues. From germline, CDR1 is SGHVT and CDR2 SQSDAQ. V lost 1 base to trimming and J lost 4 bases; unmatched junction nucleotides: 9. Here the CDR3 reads CASSLVAREGLETQYF. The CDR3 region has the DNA TGTGCCAGCAGCTTAGTCGCCAGGGAGGGTTTAGAGACCCAGTACTTC.

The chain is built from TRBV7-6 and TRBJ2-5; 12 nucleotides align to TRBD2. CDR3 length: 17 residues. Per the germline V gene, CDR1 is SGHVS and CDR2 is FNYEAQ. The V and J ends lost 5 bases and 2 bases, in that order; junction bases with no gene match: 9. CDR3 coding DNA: TGTGCCAGCAGCCCGTGGACAGGACTAGCGGGGCAAGAGACCCAGTACTTC. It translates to CASSPWTGLAGQETQYF.

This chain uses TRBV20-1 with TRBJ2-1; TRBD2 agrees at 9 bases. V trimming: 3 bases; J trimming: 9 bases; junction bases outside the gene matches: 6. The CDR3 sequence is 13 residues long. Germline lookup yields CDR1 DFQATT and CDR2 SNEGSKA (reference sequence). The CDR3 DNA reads TGCAGTGCTAGGGTAGCGGGGGCGGGTGAGCAGTTCTTC. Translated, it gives CSARVAGAGEQFF.